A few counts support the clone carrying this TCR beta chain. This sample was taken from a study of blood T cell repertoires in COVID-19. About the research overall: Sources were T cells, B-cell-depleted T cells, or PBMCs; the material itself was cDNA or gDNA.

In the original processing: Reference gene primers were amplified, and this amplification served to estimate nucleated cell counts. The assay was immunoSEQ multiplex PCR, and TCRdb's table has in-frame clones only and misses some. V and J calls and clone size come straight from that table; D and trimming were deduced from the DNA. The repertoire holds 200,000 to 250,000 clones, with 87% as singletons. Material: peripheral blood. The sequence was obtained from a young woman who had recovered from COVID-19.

DNA for the CDR3: TGTGCCACGGAAAGAGTCTCAGGGTCCTACGAGCAGTACTTC. Translation gives CATERVSGSYEQYF. The gene calls are TRBV6-5 and TRBJ2-7; possibly TRBD1 for D (5 bases). This CDR3 region has 14 residues. Germline V lookup: CDR1 MNHEY, CDR2 SVGAGI. V lost 10 bases and J 1 base, leaving 17 bases between the germline ends.